This is a list of T cell receptor beta chains from one sample in a study of T-cell reconstitution after alpha-beta-depleted transplantation in children. Each CDR3 protein is one row after TCRdb ran MiXCR on the PCR reads. The sample contains just under 250,000 distinct CDR3 sequences, about 25% of which appear only once. The source was PBMCs, collected before TCRalphabeta/CD19-depleted stem cell transplant. These receptors were collected from a girl aged 2 to 9 with Fanconi anemia, due to receive a stem cell transplant. Each CDR3 is given with its conserved first and last residue. A D gene is named only where the DNA matches it firmly. Rows may omit the clone size; those that give it use once, few, many or a size class.

cdr3_aa	cdr3_nt	clone_size	d_call	v_call	j_call
CSASYPGSNEQFF	TGCAGTGCTAGCTACCCAGGGTCCAATGAGCAGTTCTTC	NA	NA	TRBV20-1	TRBJ2-1
CASSLGRQGQYF	TGTGCCAGCAGCTTAGGACGACAGGGGCAGTACTTC	few	TRBD1	TRBV11-2	TRBJ2-7
CASSALATNTGELFF	TGTGCCAGCAGTGCACTAGCGACGAACACCGGGGAGCTGTTTTTT	NA	TRBD2	TRBV25-1	TRBJ2-2
CASSFRDSDSYEQYF	TGCGCCAGCAGCTTCCGGGACTCGGACTCCTACGAGCAGTACTTC	many	NA	TRBV5-1	TRBJ2-7
CASRPFRRDSWGNQPQHF	TGTGCCAGCAGACCCTTCCGACGAGACAGTTGGGGCAATCAGCCCCAGCATTTT	few	NA	TRBV12-3/TRBV12-4	TRBJ1-5
CASSFGNQPQHF	TGTGCCAGCAGTTTTGGCAATCAGCCCCAGCATTTT	NA	NA	TRBV27	TRBJ1-5
CSVVSGALSFYEQYF	TGCAGCGTTGTTTCGGGGGCCCTATCCTTCTACGAGCAGTACTTC	NA	NA	TRBV29-1	TRBJ2-7
CSARPGTGGGTGELFF	TGCAGTGCTAGACCCGGGACAGGGGGCGGGACCGGGGAGCTGTTTTTT	many	TRBD1	TRBV20-1	TRBJ2-2
CAIGEREGGEQYF	TGTGCCATCGGGGAGCGGGAGGGCGGCGAGCAGTACTTC	few	TRBD2	TRBV10-3	TRBJ2-7
CASSVWTDEQYF	TGTGCCAGCAGTGTCTGGACCGACGAGCAGTACTTC	many	NA	TRBV25-1	TRBJ2-7